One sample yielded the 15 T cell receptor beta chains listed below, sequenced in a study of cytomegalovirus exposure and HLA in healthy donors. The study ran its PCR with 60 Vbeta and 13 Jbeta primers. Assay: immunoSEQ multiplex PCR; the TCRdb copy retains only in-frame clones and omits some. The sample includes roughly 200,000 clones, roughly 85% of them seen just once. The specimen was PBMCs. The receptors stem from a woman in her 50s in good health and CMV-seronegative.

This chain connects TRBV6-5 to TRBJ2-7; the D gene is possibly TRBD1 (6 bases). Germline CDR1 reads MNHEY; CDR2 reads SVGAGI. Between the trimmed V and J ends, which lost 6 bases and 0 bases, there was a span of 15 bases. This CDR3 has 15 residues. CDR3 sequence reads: CASRPLQGVSYEQYF. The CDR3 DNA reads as TGTGCCAGCAGGCCACTACAGGGTGTCTCCTACGAGCAGTACTTC.

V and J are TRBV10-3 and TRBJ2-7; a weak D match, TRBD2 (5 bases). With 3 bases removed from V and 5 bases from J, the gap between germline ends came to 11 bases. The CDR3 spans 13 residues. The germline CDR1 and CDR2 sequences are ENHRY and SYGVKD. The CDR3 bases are TGTGCCATCAGTGACCGAGGGAGTCACGAGCAGTACTTC. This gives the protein CAISDRGSHEQYF.

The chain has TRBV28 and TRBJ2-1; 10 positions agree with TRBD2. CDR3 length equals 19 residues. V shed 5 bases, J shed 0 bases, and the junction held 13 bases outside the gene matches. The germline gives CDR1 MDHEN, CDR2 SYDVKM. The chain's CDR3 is CASSLGDSGRTSSYNEQFF. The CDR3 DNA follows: TGTGCCAGCAGTCTAGGAGATAGCGGGAGGACCAGCTCCTACAATGAGCAGTTCTTC. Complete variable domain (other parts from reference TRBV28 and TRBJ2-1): DVKVTQSSRYLVKRTGEKVFLECVQDMDHENMFWYRQDPGLGLRLIYFSYDVKMKEKGDIPEGYSVSREKKERFSLILESASTNQTSMYLCASSLGDSGRTSSYNEQFFGPGTRLTVL.

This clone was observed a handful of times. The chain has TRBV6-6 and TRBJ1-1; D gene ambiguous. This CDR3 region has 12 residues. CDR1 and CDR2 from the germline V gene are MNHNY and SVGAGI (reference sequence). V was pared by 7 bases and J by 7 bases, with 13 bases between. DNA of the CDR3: TGTGCCAGCATCGGAGCTGGCGGTGAAGCTTTCTTT. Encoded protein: CASIGAGGEAFF.

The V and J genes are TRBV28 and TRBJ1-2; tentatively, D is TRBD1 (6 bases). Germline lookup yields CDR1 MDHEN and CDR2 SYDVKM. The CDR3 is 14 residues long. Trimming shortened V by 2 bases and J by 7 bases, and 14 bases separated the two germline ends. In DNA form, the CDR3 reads TGTGCCAGCAGTTTACAGGACAGTGTAGGTGGCTACACCTTC. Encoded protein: CASSLQDSVGGYTF.

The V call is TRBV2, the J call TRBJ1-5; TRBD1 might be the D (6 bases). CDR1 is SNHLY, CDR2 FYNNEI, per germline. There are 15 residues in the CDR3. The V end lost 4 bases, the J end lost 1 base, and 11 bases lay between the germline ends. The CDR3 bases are TGTGCCAGCAGTGTCCAGGGGCTAAGCAATCAGCCCCAGCATTTT. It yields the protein CASSVQGLSNQPQHF.

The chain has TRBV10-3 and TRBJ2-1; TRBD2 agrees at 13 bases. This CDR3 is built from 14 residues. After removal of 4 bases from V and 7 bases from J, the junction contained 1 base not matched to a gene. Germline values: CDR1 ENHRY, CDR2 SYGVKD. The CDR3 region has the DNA TGTGCCATCAGTGCGGGACTAGCGGGGAATGAGCAGTTCTTC. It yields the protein CAISAGLAGNEQFF.

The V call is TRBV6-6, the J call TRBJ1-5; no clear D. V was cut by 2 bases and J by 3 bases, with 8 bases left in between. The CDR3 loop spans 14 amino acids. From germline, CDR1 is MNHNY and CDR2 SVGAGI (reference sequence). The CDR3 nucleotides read TGTGCCAGCAGTTACAGGCAGGACAATCAGCCCCAGCATTTT. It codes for CASSYRQDNQPQHF.

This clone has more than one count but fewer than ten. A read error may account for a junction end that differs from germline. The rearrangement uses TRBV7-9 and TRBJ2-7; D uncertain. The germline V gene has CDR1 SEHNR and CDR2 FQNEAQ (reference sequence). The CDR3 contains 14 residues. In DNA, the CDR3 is TGTTCCAGCAGCTTAAGTCATCTAATCTACGAGCAGTACTTC. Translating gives CSSSLSHLIYEQYF.

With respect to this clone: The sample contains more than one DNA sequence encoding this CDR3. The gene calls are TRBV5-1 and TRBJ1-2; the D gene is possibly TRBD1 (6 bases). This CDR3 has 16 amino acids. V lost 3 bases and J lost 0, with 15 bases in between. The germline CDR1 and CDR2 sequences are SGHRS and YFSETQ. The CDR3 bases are TGCGCCAGCAGCTCCCGGACAGAACTAACTAACTATGGCTACACCTTC. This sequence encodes CASSSRTELTNYGYTF.

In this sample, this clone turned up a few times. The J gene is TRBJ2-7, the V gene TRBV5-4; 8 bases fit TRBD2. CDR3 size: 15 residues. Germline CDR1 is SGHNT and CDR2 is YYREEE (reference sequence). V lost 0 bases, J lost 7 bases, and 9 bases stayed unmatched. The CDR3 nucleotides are TGTGCCAGCAGCTTGGGGCTAGCGGGTAAGAGGGAGCAGTACTTC. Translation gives CASSLGLAGKREQYF.

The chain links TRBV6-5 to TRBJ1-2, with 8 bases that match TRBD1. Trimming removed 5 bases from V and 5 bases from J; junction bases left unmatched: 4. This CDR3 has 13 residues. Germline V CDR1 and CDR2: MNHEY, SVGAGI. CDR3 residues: CASSTRQGYGYTF. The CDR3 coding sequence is TGTGCCAGCAGTACCAGACAGGGGTATGGCTACACCTTC.

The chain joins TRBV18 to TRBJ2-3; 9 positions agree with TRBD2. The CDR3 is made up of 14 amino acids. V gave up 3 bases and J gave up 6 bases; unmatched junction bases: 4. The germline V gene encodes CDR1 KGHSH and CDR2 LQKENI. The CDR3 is CASSPAGGPDTQYF. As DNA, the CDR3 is TGTGCCAGCTCACCCGCGGGAGGGCCGGATACGCAGTATTTT.

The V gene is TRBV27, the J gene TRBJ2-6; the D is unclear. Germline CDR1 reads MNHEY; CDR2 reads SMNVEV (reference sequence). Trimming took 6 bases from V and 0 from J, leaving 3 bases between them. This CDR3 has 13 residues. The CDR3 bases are TGTGCCAGCAGGAGCTCTGGGGCCAACGTCCTGACTTTC. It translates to CASRSSGANVLTF.

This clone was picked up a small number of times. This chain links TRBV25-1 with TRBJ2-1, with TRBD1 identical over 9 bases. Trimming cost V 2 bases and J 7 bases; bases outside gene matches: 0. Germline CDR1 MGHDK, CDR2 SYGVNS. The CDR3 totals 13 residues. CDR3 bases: TGTGCCAGCAGTGAAGGGACAGGGAATGAGCAGTTCTTC. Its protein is CASSEGTGNEQFF.